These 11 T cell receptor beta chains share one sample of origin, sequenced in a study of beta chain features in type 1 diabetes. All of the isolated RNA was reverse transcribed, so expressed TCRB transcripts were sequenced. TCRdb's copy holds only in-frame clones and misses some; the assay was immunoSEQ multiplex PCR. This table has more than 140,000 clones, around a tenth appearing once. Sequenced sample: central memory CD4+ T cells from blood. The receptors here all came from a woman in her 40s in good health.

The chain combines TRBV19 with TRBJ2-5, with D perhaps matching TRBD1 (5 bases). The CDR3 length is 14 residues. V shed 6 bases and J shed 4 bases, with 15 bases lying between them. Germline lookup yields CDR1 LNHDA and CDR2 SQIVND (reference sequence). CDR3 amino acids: CASSWQGPGETQYF. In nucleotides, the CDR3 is TGTGCCAGTAGCTGGCAGGGCCCTGGAGAGACCCAGTACTTC.

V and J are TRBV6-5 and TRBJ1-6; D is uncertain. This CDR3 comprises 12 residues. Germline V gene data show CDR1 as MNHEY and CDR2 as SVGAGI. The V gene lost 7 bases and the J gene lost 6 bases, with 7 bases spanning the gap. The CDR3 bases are TGTGCCAGCAAGGAGGGTAATTCACCCCTCCACTTT. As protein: CASKEGNSPLHF.

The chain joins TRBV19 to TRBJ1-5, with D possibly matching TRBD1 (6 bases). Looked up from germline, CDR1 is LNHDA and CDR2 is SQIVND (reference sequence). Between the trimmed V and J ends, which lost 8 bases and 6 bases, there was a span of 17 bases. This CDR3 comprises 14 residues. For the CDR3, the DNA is TGTGCCAGTGCGACAGGCATCAATGGTCAGCCCCAGCATTTT. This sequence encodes CASATGINGQPQHF.

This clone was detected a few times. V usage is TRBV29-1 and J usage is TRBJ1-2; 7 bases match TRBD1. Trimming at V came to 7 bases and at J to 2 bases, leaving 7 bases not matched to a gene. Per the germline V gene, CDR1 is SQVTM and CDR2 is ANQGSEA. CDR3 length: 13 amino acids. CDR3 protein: CSASDRSNYGYTF. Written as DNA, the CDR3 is TGCAGCGCCTCGGACAGGAGCAACTATGGCTACACCTTC. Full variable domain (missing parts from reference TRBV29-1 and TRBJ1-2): SAVISQKPSRDICQRGTSLTIQCQVDSQVTMMFWYRQQPGQSLTLIATANQGSEATYESGFVIDKFPISRPNLTFSTLTVSNMSPEDSSIYLCSASDRSNYGYTFGSGTRLTVV.

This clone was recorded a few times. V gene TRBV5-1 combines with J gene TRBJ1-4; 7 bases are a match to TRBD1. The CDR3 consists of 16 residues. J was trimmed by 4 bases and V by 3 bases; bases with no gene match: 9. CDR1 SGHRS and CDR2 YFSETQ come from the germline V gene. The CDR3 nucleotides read TGCGCCAGCAGCTCGATTGTGACAGGGAATAATGAAAAACTGTTTTTT. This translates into CASSSIVTGNNEKLFF.

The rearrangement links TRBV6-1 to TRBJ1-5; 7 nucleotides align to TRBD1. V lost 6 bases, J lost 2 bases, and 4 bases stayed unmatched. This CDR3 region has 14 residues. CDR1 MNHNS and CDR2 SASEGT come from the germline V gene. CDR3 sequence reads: CASSYDRGNQPQHF. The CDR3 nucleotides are TGTGCCAGCAGCTACGACAGGGGCAATCAGCCCCAGCATTTT.

CDR3 in amino acids: CASSQGGTEQYF. Written as DNA, the CDR3 is TGTGCCAGCAGCCAGGGGGGTACCGAGCAGTACTTC. The V and J genes are TRBV6-6 and TRBJ2-7; weak D call: TRBD1 (7 bases). The CDR3 covers 12 residues. From germline, CDR1 is MNHNY and CDR2 SVGAGI (reference sequence). V dropped 6 bases and J dropped 6 bases, with 12 bases sitting between them.

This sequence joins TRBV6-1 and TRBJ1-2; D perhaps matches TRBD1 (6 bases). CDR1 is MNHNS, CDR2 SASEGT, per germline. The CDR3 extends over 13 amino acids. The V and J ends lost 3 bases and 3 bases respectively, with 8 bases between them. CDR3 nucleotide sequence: TGTGCCAGCAGTGATGGGACATACTATGGCTACACCTTC. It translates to CASSDGTYYGYTF.

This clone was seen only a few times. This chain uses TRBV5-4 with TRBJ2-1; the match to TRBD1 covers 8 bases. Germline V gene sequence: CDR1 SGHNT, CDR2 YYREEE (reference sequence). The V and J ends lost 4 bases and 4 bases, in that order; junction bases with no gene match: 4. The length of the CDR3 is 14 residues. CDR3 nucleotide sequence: TGTGCCAGCAGCGCAGGACAGGGTTACAATGAGCAGTTCTTC. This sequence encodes CASSAGQGYNEQFF.

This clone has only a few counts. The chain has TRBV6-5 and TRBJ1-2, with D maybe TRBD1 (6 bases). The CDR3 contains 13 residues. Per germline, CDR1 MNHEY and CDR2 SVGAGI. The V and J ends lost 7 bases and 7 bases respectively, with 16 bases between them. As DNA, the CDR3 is TGTGCCAGCATTCAACAGGGTCATCGTGGCTACACCTTC. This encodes CASIQQGHRGYTF.

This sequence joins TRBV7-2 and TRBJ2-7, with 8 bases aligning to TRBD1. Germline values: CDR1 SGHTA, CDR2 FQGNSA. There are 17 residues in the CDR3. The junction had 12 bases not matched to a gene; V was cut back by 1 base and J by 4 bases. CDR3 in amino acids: CASSLGAYRGEKYEQYF. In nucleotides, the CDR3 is TGTGCCAGCAGCTTAGGGGCCTACAGGGGGGAGAAGTACGAGCAGTACTTC.